Listed here are 9 T cell receptor beta chains from one sample, sequenced in a study of T cells after yellow fever vaccination. TCRdb reprocessed the 5' RACE reads with MiXCR, giving one entry per CDR3 protein. The sample has hundreds of thousands of distinct CDR3 sequences; 10% to 15% are singletons. Sequenced here: PBMCs, sampled on the day of the yellow fever booster vaccination. The receptors shown here come from a man younger than 40 who received the YFV17D yellow fever vaccine.

This clonotype was seen a few times. This sequence joins TRBV7-2 and TRBJ1-5; D not resolved. CDR1 SGHTA and CDR2 FQGNSA come from the germline V gene. Trimming shortened V by 4 bases and J by 5 bases, and 12 bases separated the two germline ends. The CDR3 sequence is 14 residues long. This chain's CDR3 is CASSSGPSHQPQHF. CDR3 sequence (DNA): TGTGCCAGCAGCTCCGGACCGAGCCATCAGCCCCAGCATTTT.

There are a few counts of this clonotype. The genes are TRBV7-6 and TRBJ2-1, with TRBD2 matching 13 bases. The germline V gene has CDR1 SGHVS and CDR2 FNYEAQ. The CDR3 loop spans 15 amino acids. J gave up 9 bases and V 5 bases, and 7 bases lay outside the gene matches. CDR3 amino acids: CASSLGTSGMGEQFF. CDR3 DNA: TGTGCCAGCAGCCTAGGGACTAGCGGGATGGGTGAGCAGTTCTTC.

This clonotype has ten or more counts. The V and J genes are TRBV3-1 and TRBJ1-6; 8 nucleotides agree with TRBD1. Germline V gives CDR1 LGHDT, CDR2 YNNKEL (reference sequence). The CDR3 sequence is 14 residues long. The ends lost 9 bases at V and 6 bases at J; junction bases unmatched: 7. The CDR3, as DNA: TGTGCCAGTCAAGATACAGGGGGTAATTCACCCCTCCACTTT. This encodes CASQDTGGNSPLHF.

The genes are TRBV7-9 and TRBJ1-6; 9 nucleotides match TRBD1. Germline-derived CDR1 and CDR2 are SEHNR and FQNEAQ (reference sequence). J was trimmed by 10 bases and V by 5 bases; bases with no gene match: 12. The CDR3 runs 16 residues. CDR3: CASSGGQGAAGSPLHF. CDR3 sequence (DNA): TGTGCCAGCAGCGGGGGACAGGGTGCGGCCGGCTCACCCCTCCACTTT.

There are a few counts of this clonotype. The chain has TRBV18 and TRBJ2-3; D not resolved. The CDR3 sequence is 15 residues long. Germline lookup yields CDR1 KGHSH and CDR2 LQKENI. V lost 1 base to trimming and J lost 5 bases, with 13 bases between them. In nucleotides, the CDR3 is TGTGCCAGCTCACCACTAGCACGGCCAGGAGATACGCAGTATTTT. This gives the protein CASSPLARPGDTQYF.

This clonotype came up a few times. The rearrangement links TRBV29-1 to TRBJ2-1, with D perhaps matching TRBD2 (6 bases). CDR1 is SQVTM and CDR2 is ANQGSEA in the germline V gene. Trimming stripped 7 bases from V and 3 bases from J, with 10 bases between. The CDR3 covers 12 residues. CDR3 nucleotide sequence: TGCAGCGCCGTTAGCGGCTACAATGAGCAGTTCTTC. Translating gives CSAVSGYNEQFF.

CDR3 loop: CASSQRQVGETQYF. CDR3 nucleotide sequence: TGTGCCAGCAGCCAAAGACAGGTCGGAGAGACCCAGTACTTC. The chain recombines TRBV6-5 with TRBJ2-5; D is perhaps TRBD1 (6 bases). Trimming took off 6 bases at V and 4 bases at J, with 15 bases between the two ends. CDR1 and CDR2 (germline): MNHEY, SVGAGI. The CDR3 contains 14 residues.

The chain links TRBV20-1 to TRBJ2-5; TRBD1 might be the D (6 bases). Trimming cost V 7 bases and J 0 bases, with 12 bases left between them. The CDR3 is made up of 13 amino acids. Per germline, CDR1 DFQATT and CDR2 SNEGSKA (reference sequence). DNA of the CDR3: TGCAGTGGAATAGACAGGAACCAAGAGACCCAGTACTTC. This gives the protein CSGIDRNQETQYF.

This clonotype was counted between two and nine times. CDR3 sequence reads: CASSRTAGRNTGELFF. DNA of the CDR3: TGTGCCAGCAGCCGAACTGCGGGACGGAACACCGGGGAGCTGTTTTTT. The genes are TRBV5-5 and TRBJ2-2; TRBD2 is a possible D gene (6 bases). V was cut by 4 bases and J by 1 base, with 14 bases left in between. This CDR3 has 16 amino acids. Germline V gene sequence: CDR1 SGHKS, CDR2 YYEKEE (reference sequence).